This T cell receptor (beta chain) was captured in a study of shared clonotypes between healthy human individuals. Using immunoSEQ multiplex PCR, the repertoire was profiled, and TCRdb retains in-frame clones only, with some absent. The sample shows 2 million to 3 million clones, around nine tenths of them seen only once. Input material: naive CD4+ T cells sorted from blood. Subset denoted: CD45RA+ positively selected. This sequence originates from a man in his late teens or twenties in good health.

The CDR3 is CASQLSGANVLTF. The CDR3 bases are TGTGCCAGCCAACTCTCTGGGGCCAACGTCCTGACTTTC. The chain combines TRBV6-1 with TRBJ2-6; no firm D call. CDR1 MNHNS and CDR2 SASEGT come from the germline V gene. The V end was cut by 8 bases, the J end by 0 bases, with 5 bases between. This CDR3 region has 13 residues.